The 14 T cell receptor beta chains reported below all come from one sample, sequenced in a study of blood T cell repertoires in COVID-19 (dated by TCRdb to the early 2020s). Library method: the immunoSEQ multiplex PCR assay. The clones in this table, taken by TCRdb from immuneACCESS, are in-frame only. Not every clone is retained; where verified, under half of the shortfall comes from an unresolved V gene, and the cause of the rest is unknown. Here the sample has approximately 240,000 clones; about 90% occur a single time. The top ten clones comprise 6% to 7% of the sample. The sequenced material came from PBMCs or T cells enriched from blood (not recorded which). The receptors here all came from a woman aged 30 to 39 with acute COVID-19.

The chain is built from TRBV25-1 and TRBJ1-6; tentative D call: TRBD1 (6 bases). The CDR3 length is 15 residues. Germline lookup yields CDR1 MGHDK and CDR2 SYGVNS. Trimming left V 6 bases short and J 10 bases short, with 19 bases between. The CDR3 coding sequence is TGTGCCAGCAGGGGGGCGGGCACCGAGCCCTCACCCCTCCACTTT. Protein: CASRGAGTEPSPLHF.

The chain is built from TRBV7-6 and TRBJ2-2, with 7 bases aligning to TRBD2. J gave up 4 bases and V 3 bases, and 2 bases lay outside the gene matches. The CDR3 sequence is 14 residues long. Germline CDR1 reads SGHVS; CDR2 reads FNYEAQ. This CDR3 is CASSFGGSTGELFF. In nucleotides, the CDR3 is TGTGCCAGCAGCTTCGGCGGGAGCACCGGGGAGCTGTTTTTT.

J is TRBJ2-7 and V is TRBV5-8, with D possibly being TRBD2 (5 bases). Trimming removed 0 bases from V and 7 bases from J, with 8 bases in between. The germline V gene has CDR1 SGHTS and CDR2 YDEGEE. The CDR3 is made up of 12 amino acids. This chain's CDR3 is CASSLVGREQYF. In nucleotides, the CDR3 is TGTGCCAGCAGCTTGGTGGGGAGAGAGCAGTACTTC.

V usage is TRBV6-5 and J usage is TRBJ2-2; 7 bases match TRBD2. CDR1 MNHEY and CDR2 SVGAGI come from the germline V gene. This CDR3 spans 15 amino acids. J gave up 1 base and V 6 bases, and 5 bases lay outside the gene matches. DNA of the CDR3: TGTGCCAGCAGCGGACTAGATATGAACACCGGGGAGCTGTTTTTT. Amino acid sequence: CASSGLDMNTGELFF.

This clone was observed a single time. V and J are TRBV28 and TRBJ2-7; 9 nucleotides agree with TRBD1. The J segment lost 6 bases and the V segment lost 2 bases, leaving 5 bases of the junction unmatched. Germline V lookup: CDR1 MDHEN, CDR2 SYDVKM. CDR3 size: 14 residues. The CDR3 spells CASSLLQGAGEQYF. DNA of the CDR3: TGTGCCAGCAGTTTACTACAGGGGGCCGGCGAGCAGTACTTC.

V and J are TRBV4-3 and TRBJ2-7; 8 positions match TRBD1. With 1 base clipped from V and 3 bases from J, the junction kept 2 bases outside the gene matches. Germline CDR1 and CDR2: LGHNA and YSLEER. The CDR3 has 14 residues. The CDR3 sequence is CASSQGTGIYEQYF. CDR3 sequence (DNA): TGCGCCAGCAGCCAAGGGACAGGGATCTACGAGCAGTACTTC.

This rearrangement joins TRBV2 to TRBJ2-1; D gene unclear. This CDR3 is 11 amino acids long. Per the germline V gene, CDR1 is SNHLY and CDR2 is FYNNEI. V was pared by 6 bases and J by 7 bases, with 7 bases between. The CDR3, as DNA: TGTGCCAGCAGCGTCTCGAATGAGCAGTTCTTC. Amino acid sequence: CASSVSNEQFF. The complete variable domain, with remaining parts taken from reference TRBV2 and TRBJ2-1, reads EPEVTQTPSHQVTQMGQEVILRCVPISNHLYFYWYRQILGQKVEFLVSFYNNEISEKSEIFDDQFSVERPDGSNFTLKIRSTKLEDSAMYFCASSVSNEQFFGPGTRLTVL.

This rearrangement joins TRBV7-6 to TRBJ1-1, with 9 bases fitting TRBD1. Trimming took 5 bases from V and 6 from J; bases not matched to a gene: 16. This CDR3 has 17 residues. CDR1 SGHVS and CDR2 FNYEAQ come from the germline V gene. The CDR3 region is CASSRGGGTGPFAEAFF. Here the CDR3 DNA reads TGTGCCAGCAGCAGGGGAGGGGGGACAGGGCCGTTCGCTGAAGCTTTCTTT.

The chain uses TRBV4-1 and TRBJ2-1, with TRBD2 as a possible D gene (7 bases). The ends were cut back, 1 base at V and 0 bases at J, with 13 bases in the middle. Germline-derived CDR1 and CDR2 are MGHRA and YSYEKL. The CDR3 totals 17 residues. CDR3 in amino acids: CASSQGGGGSSYNEQFF. The CDR3 DNA sequence: TGCGCCAGCAGCCAAGGGGGGGGCGGCAGCTCCTACAATGAGCAGTTCTTC.

The V call is TRBV28, the J call TRBJ1-5; D remains unclear. Trimming shortened V by 5 bases and J by 2 bases, and 13 bases separated the two germline ends. CDR1 and CDR2 (germline): MDHEN, SYDVKM. The CDR3 runs to 15 residues. The CDR3 DNA sequence: TGTGCCAGCAGTGTCTCGATGGAGGGCAATCAGCCCCAGCATTTT. This translates into CASSVSMEGNQPQHF.

This chain connects TRBV7-8 to TRBJ2-7; TRBD2 agrees at 11 bases. V lost 1 base and J lost 1; bases outside the gene matches: 6. Germline loops: CDR1 SGHVS, CDR2 FQNEAQ. The CDR3 consists of 17 residues. DNA of the CDR3: TGTGCCAGCAGCTTAGGTCTGACTAGCGGGATATCCTACGAGCAGTACTTC. This sequence encodes CASSLGLTSGISYEQYF.

CDR3 nucleotide sequence: TGTGCCAGCAGTGAAGAACCTAGCGGAAACTACGAGCAGTACTTC. Protein sequence: CASSEEPSGNYEQYF. The gene calls are TRBV6-1 and TRBJ2-7, with TRBD2 matching 7 bases. The CDR3 is 15 amino acids. CDR1 and CDR2 (germline): MNHNS, SASEGT. V was pared by 1 base and J by 3 bases, with 6 bases of the junction left unmatched.

This clone was observed a single time. This rearrangement joins TRBV5-1 to TRBJ2-5; 13 positions agree with TRBD2. Germline lookup yields CDR1 SGHRS and CDR2 YFSETQ. The V segment lost 2 bases and the J segment 4 bases; nucleotides outside the gene matches: 5. The CDR3 spans 16 residues. CDR3 DNA sequence: TGCGCCAGCAGCTTCGGGACTAGCGGGGCCCCAGAGACCCAGTACTTC. Its protein is CASSFGTSGAPETQYF.

This clone occurred once. In nucleotides, the CDR3 is TGTGCCAGCTCACCACCGAAGGGGTTTGCTGGAAACACCATATATTTT. Translation gives CASSPPKGFAGNTIYF. The V and J genes are TRBV18 and TRBJ1-3; possibly TRBD1 for D (5 bases). The CDR3 is 16 residues long. V lost 0 bases, J lost 2 bases, and 11 bases lay in between. CDR1 and CDR2 from the germline V gene are KGHSH and LQKENI.